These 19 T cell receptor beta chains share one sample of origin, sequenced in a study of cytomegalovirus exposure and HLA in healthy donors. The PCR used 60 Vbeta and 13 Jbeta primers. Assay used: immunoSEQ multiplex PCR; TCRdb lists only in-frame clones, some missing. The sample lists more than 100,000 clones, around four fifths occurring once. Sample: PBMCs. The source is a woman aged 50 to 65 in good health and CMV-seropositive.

CDR3 sequence (DNA): TGTGCCAGCGCAGACTGGGGGCGGCCCCAGCATTTT. It encodes CASADWGRPQHF. The V gene is TRBV6-6, the J gene TRBJ1-5; tentatively, D is TRBD1 (6 bases). CDR3 length: 12 amino acids. Germline CDR1 is MNHNY and CDR2 is SVGAGI (reference sequence). The V and J ends lost 8 bases and 9 bases respectively, with 14 bases between them.

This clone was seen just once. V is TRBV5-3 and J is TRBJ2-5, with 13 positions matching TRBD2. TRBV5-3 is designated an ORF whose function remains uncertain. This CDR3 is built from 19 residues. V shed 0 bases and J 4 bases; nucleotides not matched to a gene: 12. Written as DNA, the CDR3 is TGTGCCAGAAGCTTGGCCGAGAGACTAGCGGGAGGCGAGGGAGAGACCCAGTACTTC. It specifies CARSLAERLAGGEGETQYF.

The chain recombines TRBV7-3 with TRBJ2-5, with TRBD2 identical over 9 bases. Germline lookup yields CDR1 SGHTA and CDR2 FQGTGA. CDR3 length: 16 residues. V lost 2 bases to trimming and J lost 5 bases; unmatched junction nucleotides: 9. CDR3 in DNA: TGTGCCAGCAGCTTAGGGGTAGCGGGAGAGAAGGAGACCCAGTACTTC. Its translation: CASSLGVAGEKETQYF.

The DNA for the CDR3 is TGCAGCGTTGAGTTTGGGAGCAGTCAGAACCCCTACGAGCAGTACTTC. This sequence encodes CSVEFGSSQNPYEQYF. V usage is TRBV29-1 and J usage is TRBJ2-5, with a possible D match to TRBD2 (5 bases). The J call may be wrong; the DNA end is better matched by TRBJ2-7. The CDR3 is made up of 16 amino acids. CDR1 and CDR2 (germline): SQVTM, ANQGSEA.

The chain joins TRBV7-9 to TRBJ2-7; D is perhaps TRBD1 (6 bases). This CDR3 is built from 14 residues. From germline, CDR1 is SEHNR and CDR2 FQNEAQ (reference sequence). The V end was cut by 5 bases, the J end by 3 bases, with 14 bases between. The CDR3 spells CASSPGTSIYEQYF. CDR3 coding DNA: TGTGCCAGCAGCCCCGGGACAAGCATCTACGAGCAGTACTTC.

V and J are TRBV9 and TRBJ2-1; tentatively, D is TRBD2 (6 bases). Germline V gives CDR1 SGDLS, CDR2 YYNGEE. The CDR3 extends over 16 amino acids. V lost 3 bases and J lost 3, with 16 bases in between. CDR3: CASSEGTLPDYNEQFF. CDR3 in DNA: TGTGCCAGCAGCGAAGGGACTTTGCCTGACTACAATGAGCAGTTCTTC.

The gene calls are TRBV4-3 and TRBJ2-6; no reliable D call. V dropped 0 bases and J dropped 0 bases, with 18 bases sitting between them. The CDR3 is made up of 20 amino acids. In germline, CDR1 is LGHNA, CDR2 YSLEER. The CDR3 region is CASSQDTPREAYSGANVLTF. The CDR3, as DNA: TGCGCCAGCAGCCAAGATACTCCCCGCGAGGCGTACTCTGGGGCCAACGTCCTGACTTTC.

CDR3 DNA sequence: TGTGCTAGTGGCCTCGGACTGGAGGTGGATACGCAGTATTTT. Translating gives CASGLGLEVDTQYF. V gene TRBV12-5 combines with J gene TRBJ2-3; a weak D match, TRBD2 (5 bases). This CDR3 has 14 residues. Between the trimmed V and J ends, which lost 6 bases and 6 bases, there was a span of 16 bases. CDR1 and CDR2 (germline): LGHNT, FRNRAP. The variable domain in full, with the rest retrieved from reference TRBV12-5 and TRBJ2-3, is DARVTQTPRHKVTEMGQEVTMRCQPILGHNTVFWYRQTMMQGLELLAYFRNRAPLDDSGMPKDRFSAEMPDATLATLKIQPSEPRDSAVYFCASGLGLEVDTQYFGPGTRLTVL.

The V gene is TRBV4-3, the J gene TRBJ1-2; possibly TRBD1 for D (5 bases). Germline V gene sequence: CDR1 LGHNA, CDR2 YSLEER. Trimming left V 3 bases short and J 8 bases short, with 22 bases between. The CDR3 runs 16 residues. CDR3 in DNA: TGCGCCAGCAGCCAGGTTTACATTCGGGGGGGAAGGGGCTACACCTTC. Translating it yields CASSQVYIRGGRGYTF.

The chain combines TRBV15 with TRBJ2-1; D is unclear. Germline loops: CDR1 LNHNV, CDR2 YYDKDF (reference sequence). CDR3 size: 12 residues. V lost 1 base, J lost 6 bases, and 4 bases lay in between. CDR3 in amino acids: CATSRAVNEQFF. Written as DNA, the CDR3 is TGTGCCACCAGCAGAGCCGTCAATGAGCAGTTCTTC.

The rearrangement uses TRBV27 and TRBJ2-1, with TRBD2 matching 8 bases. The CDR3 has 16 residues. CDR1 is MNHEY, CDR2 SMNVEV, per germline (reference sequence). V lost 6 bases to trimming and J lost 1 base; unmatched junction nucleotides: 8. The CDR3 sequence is CASRGGAGGSYNEQFF. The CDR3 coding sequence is TGTGCCAGCAGGGGGGGCGCGGGAGGATCCTACAATGAGCAGTTCTTC.

The CDR3 reads CASRPGFVSPLHF. The CDR3 DNA sequence: TGCGCCAGCCGACCCGGGTTCGTGTCACCCCTCCACTTT. The V and J genes are TRBV5-1 and TRBJ1-6, with D uncertain. This CDR3 comprises 13 residues. Trimming removed 7 bases at V and 10 bases at J, with 15 bases between. Germline V lookup: CDR1 SGHRS, CDR2 YFSETQ.

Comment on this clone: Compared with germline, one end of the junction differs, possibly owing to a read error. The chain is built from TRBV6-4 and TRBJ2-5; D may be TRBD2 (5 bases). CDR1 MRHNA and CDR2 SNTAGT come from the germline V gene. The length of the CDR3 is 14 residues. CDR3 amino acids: CASSYSAGRETQYF. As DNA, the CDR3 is TGTGCCAGCAGTTACTCGGCGGGTCGCGAGACCCAGTACTTC.

The CDR3 nucleotides are TGTGCCAGCAGCTTAAGCGGGAGACCCTACAATGAGCAGTTCTTC. Its protein is CASSLSGRPYNEQFF. The chain carries TRBV6-5 and TRBJ2-1, with 8 nucleotides matching TRBD2. J lost 2 bases, V lost 6 bases, and 6 bases had no gene match. CDR3 length: 15 amino acids. From germline, CDR1 is MNHEY and CDR2 SVGAGI.

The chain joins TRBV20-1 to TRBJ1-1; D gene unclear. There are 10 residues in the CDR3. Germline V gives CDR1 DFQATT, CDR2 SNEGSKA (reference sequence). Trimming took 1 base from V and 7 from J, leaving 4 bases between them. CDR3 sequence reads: CSARGLEAFF. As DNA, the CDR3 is TGCAGTGCTAGAGGGCTTGAAGCTTTCTTT.

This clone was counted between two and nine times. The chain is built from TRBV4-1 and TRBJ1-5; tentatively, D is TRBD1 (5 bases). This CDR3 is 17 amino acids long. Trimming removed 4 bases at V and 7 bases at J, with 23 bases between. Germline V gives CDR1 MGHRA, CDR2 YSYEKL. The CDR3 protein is CASSPETAFGGDQPQHF. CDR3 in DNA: TGCGCCAGCAGCCCAGAGACGGCATTTGGGGGGGACCAGCCCCAGCATTTT.

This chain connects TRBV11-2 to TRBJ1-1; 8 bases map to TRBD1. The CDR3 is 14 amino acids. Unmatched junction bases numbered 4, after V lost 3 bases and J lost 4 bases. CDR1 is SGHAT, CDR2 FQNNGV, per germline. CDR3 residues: CASSFGQGGTEAFF. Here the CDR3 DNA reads TGTGCCAGCAGCTTTGGACAGGGAGGCACTGAAGCTTTCTTT.

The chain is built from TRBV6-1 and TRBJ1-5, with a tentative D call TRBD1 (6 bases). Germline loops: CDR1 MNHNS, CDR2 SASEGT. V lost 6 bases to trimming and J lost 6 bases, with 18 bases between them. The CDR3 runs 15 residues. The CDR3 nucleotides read TGTGCCAGCAGCCCCGGGAGGGGGGCAGCTCAGCCCCAGCATTTT. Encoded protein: CASSPGRGAAQPQHF.

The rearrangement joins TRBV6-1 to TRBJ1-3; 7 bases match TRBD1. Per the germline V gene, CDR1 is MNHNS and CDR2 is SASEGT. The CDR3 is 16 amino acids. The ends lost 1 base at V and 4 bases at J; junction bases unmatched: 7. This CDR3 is CASSEGTTGTGNTIYF. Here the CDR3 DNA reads TGTGCCAGCAGTGAAGGCACGACAGGGACAGGAAACACCATATATTTT.